This entry lists 9 T cell receptor beta chains sequenced from one sample in a study of blood T cell repertoires in COVID-19. Here immunoSEQ multiplex PCR was the method, and the copy in TCRdb shows in-frame clones only, minus some. The table shows almost 250,000 clones, with about nine tenths occurring only once. Sequences were obtained from peripheral blood. The receptor source for this set is a woman aged 55-69 years who had recovered from COVID-19.

The table lists this clone with a few counts. This rearrangement joins TRBV7-5 to TRBJ1-1. TRBV7-5 is a pseudogene segment. The CDR3 has 12 amino acids. The CDR3 region is CARSAEATEAFF. CDR3 bases: TGTGCCAGAAGTGCTGAAGCCACTGAAGCTTTCTTT.

The chain links TRBV27 to TRBJ2-7; D might be TRBD2 (7 bases). The CDR3 totals 16 residues. Germline assignment: CDR1 MNHEY and CDR2 SMNVEV (reference sequence). With 3 bases removed from V and 0 bases from J, the gap between germline ends came to 15 bases. The CDR3 DNA reads TGTGCCAGCAGTTTTGCGGCGGGGGCCCTCTCCTACGAGCAGTACTTC. Its translation: CASSFAAGALSYEQYF.

V is TRBV11-1 and J is TRBJ2-5; possibly TRBD1 for D (5 bases). V lost 5 bases and J 2 bases, leaving 9 bases between the germline ends. The CDR3 runs 13 residues. Germline CDR1 SGHAT, CDR2 FQDESV (reference sequence). DNA for the CDR3: TGTGCCAGCAGCCGACAGATACAAGAGACCCAGTACTTC. Translation: CASSRQIQETQYF.

The chain couples TRBV6-5 to TRBJ1-6; 10 bases are shared with TRBD1. CDR1 and CDR2 (germline): MNHEY, SVGAGI. This CDR3 is built from 15 residues. V shed 8 bases and J 4 bases; nucleotides not matched to a gene: 5. The CDR3 spells CASWTGGLYNSPLHF. CDR3 DNA: TGTGCCAGCTGGACAGGGGGTCTGTATAATTCACCCCTCCACTTT.

The rearrangement links TRBV28 to TRBJ1-5; D is ambiguous. Germline assignment: CDR1 MDHEN and CDR2 SYDVKM. The CDR3 length is 11 residues. The ends were cut back, 6 bases at V and 11 bases at J, with 11 bases in the middle. CDR3 in amino acids: CASSNPGTQHF. As DNA, the CDR3 is TGTGCCAGCAGCAATCCCGGGACCCAGCATTTT.

The genes are TRBV6-1 and TRBJ2-3; a weak D match, TRBD2 (5 bases). From germline, CDR1 is MNHNS and CDR2 SASEGT. The CDR3 length is 17 residues. Trimming removed 1 base at V and 0 bases at J, with 14 bases between. This CDR3 reads CASSEGAGVSSTDTQYF. The CDR3 DNA follows: TGTGCCAGCAGTGAAGGGGCCGGGGTCTCTAGCACAGATACGCAGTATTTT.

On this clone itself: Other DNA sequences in this specimen translate into the identical CDR3. The V and J genes are TRBV9 and TRBJ1-2, with 8 bases matching TRBD1. The V gene end was trimmed by 4 bases and the J gene end by 4 bases; junction bases not matched to a gene: 0. Germline CDR1 is SGDLS and CDR2 is YYNGEE. There are 12 residues in the CDR3. CDR3 sequence reads: CASSTGGYGYTF. In nucleotides, the CDR3 is TGTGCCAGCAGCACAGGGGGCTATGGCTACACCTTC.

This chain joins TRBV25-1 and TRBJ1-1, with 9 bases fitting TRBD1. Unmatched junction bases numbered 4, after V lost 5 bases and J lost 6 bases. The germline gives CDR1 MGHDK, CDR2 SYGVNS. The CDR3 length is 13 residues. The CDR3 here is CASSSRQGAEAFF. DNA for the CDR3: TGTGCCAGCAGTAGCCGACAGGGGGCTGAAGCTTTCTTT. Combining the CDR3 with reference TRBV25-1 and TRBJ1-1 gives the whole variable domain EADIYQTPRYLVIGTGKKITLECSQTMGHDKMYWYQQDPGMELHLIHYSYGVNSTEKGDLSSESTVSRIRTEHFPLTLESARPSHTSQYLCASSSRQGAEAFFGQGTRLTVV.

V and J are TRBV7-3 and TRBJ2-5, with TRBD1 matching 7 bases. This CDR3 comprises 15 residues. V lost 4 bases, J lost 4 bases, and 9 bases stayed unmatched. Germline V gene sequence: CDR1 SGHTA, CDR2 FQGTGA. Here the CDR3 reads CASSSSTGRLETQYF. The CDR3 DNA reads TGTGCCAGCAGCTCCTCGACAGGGCGCCTAGAGACCCAGTACTTC.